This T cell receptor (beta chain) comes out of a study of spatial heterogeneity in lung cancer. Whole-study results and caveats: Intratumoral expanded alpha and beta TCR counts were found to track tumor mutation counts.

Sample time point: sample taken at primary tumor resection. Worth noting for this clonotype: Its antigen is currently unknown. A much larger clone lies one base from this, so it may be a read error.

TCRdb re-derived calls from the 5' RACE reads in MiXCR, one entry per CDR3 protein. Of roughly 20,000 distinct CDR3 sequences detected, more than 4.5% appear once; the ten largest clones hold 9% to 10%. The CDR3 extends over 14 amino acids. CDR1 MNHEY and CDR2 SMNVEV come from the germline V gene (reference sequence). Sequences were derived from lung tumor tissue, sampled at surgery. The chain couples TRBV27 to TRBJ1-5, with 7 bases aligning to TRBD1. The sequence derives from a male donor with early-stage non-small cell lung cancer. CDR3: CAGSPTRQGQPQHF. CDR3 bases: TGTGCCGGCAGTCCGACCCGACAGGGCCAGCCCCAGCATTTT.